The TCR beta chain under discussion was sequenced for a study of blood T cell repertoires in COVID-19. Study overall: PBMCs, B-cell-depleted T cells, or T cells provided the cDNA or gDNA that made up the material.

Participants had their cohort set by participant-reported clinical history. Losses at the gene ends were 0 bases for V and 6 bases for J; bases not matched to a gene: 9. Looked up from germline, CDR1 is SGHNT and CDR2 is YYREEE (reference sequence). The CDR3 loop spans 17 amino acids. Profiling relied on immunoSEQ multiplex PCR, and the TCRdb table lists in-frame clones only, not all of them. This sample has more than 300,000 clones, with 90% found just once. The sequenced sample consisted of PBMCs or T cells enriched from blood (not recorded which). The receptor's source is a woman aged 25 to 39 who had been exposed to COVID-19. This chain connects TRBV5-4 to TRBJ2-2, with 9 bases identical to TRBD2. The CDR3: CASSLAQGLAKAGELFF. DNA of the CDR3: TGTGCCAGCAGCTTGGCCCAAGGACTAGCGAAAGCCGGGGAGCTGTTTTTT. Full variable domain (remainder filled in from reference TRBV5-4 and TRBJ2-2): ETGVTQSPTHLIKTRGQQVTLRCSSQSGHNTVSWYQQALGQGPQFIFQYYREEENGRGNFPPRFSGLQFPNYSSELNVNALELDDSALYLCASSLAQGLAKAGELFFGEGSRLTVL.